This TCR beta chain was sequenced during a study of OX40 agonist ivuxolimab in advanced cancers. Turning to the study itself: It was ivuxolimab, an agonistic anti-OX40 (CD134) antibody, that patients were treated with. General study points: Dose levels from 0.1 to 3.0 mg/kg saw CD4+ and CD8+ blood T cells expand clonally by week 6. Normalized T-cell clonal expansion was also low in some nonresponders.

For this clone: Its target is unknown.

Profiling relied on immunoSEQ multiplex PCR, and the TCRdb table lists in-frame clones only, not all of them. The sample carries about 61,000 clones, 90% to 95% recorded once. This CDR3 is built from 15 residues. The V end lost 5 bases, the J end lost 1 base, and 13 bases lay between the germline ends. In germline, CDR1 is PRHDT, CDR2 FYEKMQ (reference sequence). At cycle 4 day 1, cycle 7 day 1, and baseline, blood was sampled. This material consisted of CD4+ or CD8+ T cells sorted from blood, taken in a trial of the OX40 agonist ivuxolimab. This clonotype originated in an adult with an advanced solid tumor such as melanoma, head and neck, liver or kidney cancer. V gene TRBV13 combines with J gene TRBJ2-3, with D tentatively TRBD2 (6 bases). CDR3 residues: CASSPPSGGTDTQYF. In DNA, the CDR3 is TGTGCCAGCAGCCCGCCATCGGGGGGCACAGATACGCAGTATTTT.